The 2 T cell receptor beta chains below come from one sample, sequenced in a study of blood T cell repertoires in COVID-19. Using immunoSEQ multiplex PCR, the repertoire was profiled, and TCRdb retains in-frame clones only, with some absent. The sample has 68,000 or so clones, 85% to 90% seen once; the top ten hold 4.1%. The source material was peripheral blood. These receptors came from a man in his fifties or sixties with acute or convalescent COVID-19.

The chain couples TRBV5-1 to TRBJ1-4; 7 nucleotides match TRBD1. This CDR3 is built from 16 residues. CDR1 is SGHRS and CDR2 is YFSETQ in the germline V gene. Trimming removed 2 bases from V and 4 bases from J; junction bases left unmatched: 8. CDR3 in amino acids: CASSLEGQRINEKLFF. CDR3 DNA sequence: TGCGCCAGCAGCTTAGAGGGACAGCGGATTAATGAAAAACTGTTTTTT.

The rearrangement links TRBV19 to TRBJ2-7; the match to TRBD2 covers 7 bases. The CDR3 sequence is 13 residues long. The ends lost 1 base at V and 6 bases at J; junction bases unmatched: 3. The germline CDR1 and CDR2 sequences are LNHDA and SQIVND (reference sequence). The CDR3 sequence is CASSIVPGGEQYF. CDR3 sequence (DNA): TGTGCCAGTAGTATAGTACCGGGGGGCGAGCAGTACTTC.